The 9 T cell receptor beta chains below all came from one sample that was sequenced in a study of shared clonotypes between healthy human individuals. This table comes from immunoSEQ multiplex PCR, and its TCRdb copy is limited to in-frame clones, with some not included. This sample has around 1 million clones, with 76% found just once. Sequencing was carried out using memory CD4+ T cells sorted from blood. Stated subset: CD45RA-negative fraction. The receptors here all came from a man between 18 and 35 years old in good health.

V usage is TRBV7-8 and J usage is TRBJ1-5; 9 nucleotides align to TRBD1. The CDR3 runs to 16 residues. Germline CDR1 SGHVS, CDR2 FQNEAQ. The J segment lost 4 bases and the V segment lost 5 bases, leaving 9 bases of the junction unmatched. CDR3 sequence: CASSHLRQGENQPQHF. CDR3 nucleotides: TGTGCCAGCAGCCACCTCAGACAGGGGGAAAATCAGCCCCAGCATTTT.

The rearrangement uses TRBV7-6 and TRBJ2-3; 16 bases align to TRBD2. This CDR3 is built from 17 residues. Germline V gene data show CDR1 as SGHVS and CDR2 as FNYEAQ. V shed 5 bases, J shed 3 bases, and the junction held 5 bases outside the gene matches. CDR3 sequence: CASSLGTSGRGTDTQYF. CDR3 nucleotides: TGTGCCAGCAGCCTGGGGACTAGCGGGAGGGGGACAGATACGCAGTATTTT. The complete variable domain, with remaining parts taken from reference TRBV7-6 and TRBJ2-3, reads GAGVSQSPRYKVTKRGQDVALRCDPISGHVSLYWYRQALGQGPEFLTYFNYEAQQDKSGLPNDRFSAERPEGSISTLTIQRTEQRDSAMYRCASSLGTSGRGTDTQYFGPGTRLTVL.

The J gene is TRBJ2-5, the V gene TRBV9, with TRBD2 identical over 9 bases. CDR3 size: 18 residues. In germline, CDR1 is SGDLS, CDR2 YYNGEE. The V and J ends lost 0 bases and 2 bases, in that order; junction bases with no gene match: 11. The CDR3 nucleotides are TGTGCCAGCAGCGTAGCTACGGGAAGCGGGGGGCCTCAAGAGACCCAGTACTTC. Protein product: CASSVATGSGGPQETQYF.

CDR3 sequence: CSVEHRLQGETQYF. CDR3 in DNA: TGCAGCGTTGAACATCGGTTACAGGGAGAGACCCAGTACTTC. V is TRBV29-1 and J is TRBJ2-5; a possible D gene is TRBD1 (6 bases). The CDR3 covers 14 residues. V shed 2 bases and J shed 4 bases, with 14 bases lying between them. The germline CDR1 and CDR2 sequences are SQVTM and ANQGSEA.

The chain employs TRBV7-2 and TRBJ2-7, with 16 bases lining up with TRBD2. CDR1 SGHTA and CDR2 FQGNSA come from the germline V gene. With 5 bases clipped from V and 8 bases from J, the junction kept 6 bases outside the gene matches. This CDR3 has 15 amino acids. CDR3 residues: CASSPGTSGRGKQYF. In nucleotides, the CDR3 is TGTGCCAGCAGCCCGGGGACTAGCGGGAGGGGCAAGCAGTACTTC.

This chain connects TRBV18 to TRBJ2-6, with D possibly TRBD1 on 6 matching bases. CDR3 length: 16 residues. Germline CDR1 reads KGHSH; CDR2 reads LQKENI. The ends were cut back, 5 bases at V and 4 bases at J, with 15 bases in the middle. The CDR3 loop reads CASSSYRENGANVLTF. DNA for the CDR3: TGTGCCAGCTCATCATACAGGGAGAACGGGGCCAACGTCCTGACTTTC.

This clone was seen a few times. This rearrangement joins TRBV2 to TRBJ1-4; D is undetermined. Germline V gene lookup returns CDR1 SNHLY and CDR2 FYNNEI. There are 14 residues in the CDR3. V was trimmed by 4 bases and J by 0 bases, leaving 6 bases between them. The CDR3 DNA reads as TGTGCCAGCAGTGCCGGGACAACTAATGAAAAACTGTTTTTT. As protein: CASSAGTTNEKLFF.

V and J are TRBV25-1 and TRBJ1-4; D is possibly TRBD1 (5 bases). This CDR3 spans 14 amino acids. Germline CDR1 and CDR2: MGHDK and SYGVNS. Trimming stripped 4 bases from V and 0 bases from J, with 6 bases between. The CDR3, as DNA: TGTGCCAGCAGTGTCAGGGCAACTAATGAAAAACTGTTTTTT. Its translation: CASSVRATNEKLFF.

This chain links TRBV11-2 with TRBJ1-2; D is ambiguous. The CDR3 runs 13 residues. Germline loops: CDR1 SGHAT, CDR2 FQNNGV. V was trimmed by 5 bases and J by 8 bases, leaving 15 bases between them. In nucleotides, the CDR3 is TGTGCCAGCAGCCCGACGTCCAGGTCCGGCTACACCTTC. Translation: CASSPTSRSGYTF.